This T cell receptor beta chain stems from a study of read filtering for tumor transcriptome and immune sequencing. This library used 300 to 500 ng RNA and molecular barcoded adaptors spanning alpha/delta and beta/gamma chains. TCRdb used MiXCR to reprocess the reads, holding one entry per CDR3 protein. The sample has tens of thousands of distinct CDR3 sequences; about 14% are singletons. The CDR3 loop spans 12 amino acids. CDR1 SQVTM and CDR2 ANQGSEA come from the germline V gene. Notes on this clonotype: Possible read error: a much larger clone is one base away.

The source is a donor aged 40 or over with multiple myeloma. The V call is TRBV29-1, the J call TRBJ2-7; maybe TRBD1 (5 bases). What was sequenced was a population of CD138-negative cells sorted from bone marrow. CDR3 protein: CSAELTVSEQYF. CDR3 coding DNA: TGCAGCGCTGAATTGACAGTTTCCGAGCAGTACTTC.